The 24 T cell receptor beta chains below all came from one sample that was sequenced in a study of T-cell memory formation after mild COVID-19. TCRdb ran MiXCR on the 5' RACE reads and lists one entry per CDR3 protein. The data show 14,000 to 15,000 distinct CDR3 sequences, roughly a fifth seen once. Sequencing input: PBMCs or a T cell subset sorted from them (not recorded which). The receptors were sampled from a young man who had mild COVID-19 (a few samples of this study predate the infection). Cell type and time point are not known.

This clonotype was picked up many times. The genes are TRBV6-5 and TRBJ2-3; 10 nucleotides align to TRBD2. In germline, CDR1 is MNHEY, CDR2 SVGAGI. V lost 5 bases, J lost 6 bases, and 11 bases stayed unmatched. The CDR3 is 16 residues long. CDR3 in DNA: TGTGCCAGCAGTCAGCTAGCGGGGGCCCTTAGGGATACGCAGTATTTT. Residues: CASSQLAGALRDTQYF.

This clonotype is large in the sample. V is TRBV27 and J is TRBJ1-6; perhaps TRBD1 as D (5 bases). V gave up 10 bases and J gave up 0 bases, with 13 bases separating them. The CDR3 spans 15 residues. CDR1 and CDR2 (germline): MNHEY, SMNVEV (reference sequence). The CDR3 DNA sequence: TGTGCCACGGGGGGGAAAGCCTCCTATAATTCACCCCTCCACTTT. It is translated as CATGGKASYNSPLHF.

The table lists this clonotype with many counts. The genes are TRBV6-2 or TRBV6-3 and TRBJ2-7; D not resolved. CDR3 length: 12 amino acids. Germline CDR1 is MNHEY and CDR2 is SVGEGT. V lost 2 bases and J 6 bases, leaving 8 bases between the germline ends. CDR3 coding DNA: TGTGCCAGCAGTTACATCGGTAGCGAGCAGTACGTC. This sequence encodes CASSYIGSEQYV.

In this sample, this clonotype turned up many times. This chain connects TRBV12-3 or TRBV12-4 to TRBJ1-2; unclear D gene. V lost 3 bases to trimming and J lost 4 bases, with 12 bases between them. The CDR3 has 14 amino acids. CDR3 loop: CASSLLKDPYGYTF. CDR3 nucleotide sequence: TGTGCCAGCAGTTTGTTGAAGGATCCCTATGGCTACACCTTC.

This clonotype was seen many times. The V gene is TRBV20-1, the J gene TRBJ2-7; 7 positions agree with TRBD1. Germline values: CDR1 DFQATT, CDR2 SNEGSKA (reference sequence). The ends lost 4 bases at V and 0 bases at J; junction bases unmatched: 6. The CDR3 totals 14 residues. Here the CDR3 reads CSAMGQTNSYEQYV. The CDR3 DNA reads as TGCAGTGCTATGGGACAGACCAACTCCTACGAGCAGTACGTC.

With regard to this clonotype: Relative to the germline gene, one junction end is altered; a read error may explain this. The chain employs TRBV7-8 and TRBJ2-3; D is uncertain. The CDR3 contains 14 residues. CDR1 and CDR2 (germline): SGHVS, FQNEAQ. CDR3 bases: TGTGCCAGCAGCCTTCGTGCCGGGTCAGATACGCTGTATTTT. Protein: CASSLRAGSDTLYF.

This clonotype was found many times. The rearrangement joins TRBV4-3 to TRBJ2-4; D gene ambiguous. Germline assignment: CDR1 LGHNA and CDR2 YSLEER. The CDR3 sequence is 16 residues long. Trimming removed 3 bases at V and 0 bases at J, with 12 bases between. The CDR3 spells CASSHGTKQAKNIQYF. CDR3 in DNA: TGCGCCAGCAGCCACGGCACGAAACAAGCCAAAAACATTCAGTACTTC.

This clonotype was observed many times. V usage is TRBV6-5 and J usage is TRBJ1-2; D perhaps matches TRBD1 (5 bases). CDR1 MNHEY and CDR2 SVGAGI come from the germline V gene. This CDR3 spans 14 amino acids. The V and J ends lost 3 bases and 2 bases respectively, with 10 bases between them. The CDR3 sequence: CASSYQGSNYGYTF. The CDR3 DNA reads as TGTGCCAGCAGTTATCAGGGCAGCAACTATGGCTACACCTTC.

V and J are TRBV6-2 or TRBV6-3 and TRBJ1-4; 7 nucleotides agree with TRBD1. Per germline, CDR1 MNHEY and CDR2 SVGEGT. This CDR3 is 15 amino acids long. The V segment lost 0 bases and the J segment 8 bases; nucleotides outside the gene matches: 6. The DNA for the CDR3 is TGTGCCAGCAGTTACTCCCGGGACAGCCGAGAAAAACTGTTTTTT. This encodes CASSYSRDSREKLFF.

The V and J genes are TRBV20-1 and TRBJ1-6; D perhaps matches TRBD1 (5 bases). The CDR3 is 14 residues long. Trimming shortened V by 3 bases and J by 7 bases, and 13 bases separated the two germline ends. The germline gives CDR1 DFQATT, CDR2 SNEGSKA (reference sequence). CDR3 nucleotides: TGCAGTGCTAGGGTAGGGGCCGGCAATTCACCCCTCCACTTT. Translation gives CSARVGAGNSPLHF.

This chain joins TRBV24-1 and TRBJ2-2; a possible D gene is TRBD1 (6 bases). Trimming cost V 5 bases and J 8 bases, with 17 bases left between them. This CDR3 is 15 amino acids long. Germline V gives CDR1 KGHDR, CDR2 SFDVKD. The CDR3 region is CATSGTPGVVGELFF. CDR3 sequence (DNA): TGTGCCACCAGTGGAACTCCAGGGGTCGTAGGGGAGCTGTTTTTT.

The chain joins TRBV5-1 to TRBJ2-1; 8 bases fit TRBD1. Trimming removed 5 bases from V and 8 bases from J; junction bases left unmatched: 6. Germline CDR1 SGHRS, CDR2 YFSETQ. The CDR3 consists of 13 residues. The CDR3 loop reads CASRAGGEYEQFF. The CDR3 DNA is TGCGCCAGCAGGGCAGGGGGCGAGTATGAGCAGTTCTTC.

V gene TRBV19 combines with J gene TRBJ1-1, with a possible D match to TRBD1 (5 bases). The CDR3 is made up of 13 amino acids. The V gene's germline CDR1 is LNHDA and CDR2 SQIVND (reference sequence). V was pared by 6 bases and J by 0 bases, with 8 bases between. The CDR3 DNA is TGTGCCAGTAGCTGGGGGGTGAACACTGAAGCTTTCTTT. Protein sequence: CASSWGVNTEAFF. Together with reference TRBV19 and TRBJ1-1, the CDR3 gives the full variable domain: DGGITQSPKYLFRKEGQNVTLSCEQNLNHDAMYWYRQDPGQGLRLIYYSQIVNDFQKGDIAEGYSVSREKKESFPLTVTSAQKNPTAFYLCASSWGVNTEAFFGQGTRLTVV.

The V call is TRBV29-1, the J call TRBJ2-7; D may match TRBD1 or TRBD2 (6 bases each). This CDR3 region has 15 residues. Trimming took 0 bases from V and 2 from J, leaving 14 bases between them. CDR1 is SQVTM, CDR2 ANQGSEA, per germline. Here the CDR3 reads CSVEEDRGPPYEQYF. Written as DNA, the CDR3 is TGCAGCGTTGAAGAAGACCGGGGGCCACCCTACGAGCAGTACTTC.

The chain links TRBV7-2 to TRBJ1-2; D is unclear. From germline, CDR1 is SGHTA and CDR2 FQGNSA. Trimming left V 2 bases short and J 7 bases short, with 11 bases between. The CDR3 is 13 amino acids. The CDR3 nucleotides read TGTGCCAGCAGCTTAATAGGGATCGGTGGCTACACCTTC. It encodes CASSLIGIGGYTF.

This clonotype was detected ten times or more. In DNA, the CDR3 is TGCGCCAGCAGCCAACCGGCGATGGAGGGACGCACAGATACGCAGTATTTT. Residues: CASSQPAMEGRTDTQYF. The genes are TRBV4-1 and TRBJ2-3, with D perhaps matching TRBD2 (6 bases). The CDR3 consists of 17 residues. The germline V and J ends were trimmed by 2 bases and 1 base, with 16 bases remaining between them. Germline CDR1 MGHRA, CDR2 YSYEKL.

This clonotype was recorded many times. The chain uses TRBV23-1 and TRBJ2-7; 9 bases are a match to TRBD1. TRBV23-1 is filed as an ORF, its function uncertain. V lost 8 bases to trimming and J lost 5 bases; unmatched junction nucleotides: 10. The CDR3 contains 14 residues. The CDR3 DNA sequence: TGCGCCAGCGGATCATCGGGACAGGGCCACGAGCAGTACTTC. Its translation is CASGSSGQGHEQYF.

This clonotype occurred once. This chain links TRBV7-9 with TRBJ2-7, with TRBD1 identical over 8 bases. Trimming cost V 5 bases and J 3 bases; bases outside gene matches: 6. The CDR3 contains 14 residues. CDR1 and CDR2 from the germline V gene are SEHNR and FQNEAQ (reference sequence). This CDR3 reads CASSHRDRNYEQYF. The CDR3 nucleotides read TGTGCCAGCAGCCACCGGGACAGGAACTACGAGCAGTACTTC.

This clonotype was seen at least ten times. The rearrangement uses TRBV6-5 and TRBJ1-2; D may be TRBD1 (6 bases). V dropped 0 bases and J dropped 7 bases, with 18 bases sitting between them. The germline CDR1 and CDR2 sequences are MNHEY and SVGAGI. The length of the CDR3 is 16 residues. The CDR3 DNA reads TGTGCCAGCAGTTACTCGAGGCAGGGGTTGGGATCTGGCTACACCTTC. Its protein product is CASSYSRQGLGSGYTF.

The chain recombines TRBV5-1 with TRBJ1-4, with 9 bases aligning to TRBD1. Losses at the gene ends were 0 bases for V and 6 bases for J; bases not matched to a gene: 3. The CDR3 totals 15 residues. Germline CDR1 and CDR2: SGHRS and YFSETQ. The CDR3 here is CASSLGDRDDEKLFF. CDR3 bases: TGCGCCAGCAGCTTGGGGGACAGGGACGATGAAAAACTGTTTTTT.

In its sample, this clonotype was seen many times. The CDR3 DNA sequence: TGTGCCACCAGCAGATCCTCCGGGACTAGCGGGGTTTACGAGCAGTACGTC. Its translation: CATSRSSGTSGVYEQYV. The chain uses TRBV15 and TRBJ2-7; TRBD2 matches 13 bases. The J segment lost 4 bases and the V segment lost 2 bases, leaving 8 bases of the junction unmatched. The CDR3 has 17 amino acids. Per the germline V gene, CDR1 is LNHNV and CDR2 is YYDKDF (reference sequence).

This clonotype was detected ten times or more. This chain joins TRBV12-3 or TRBV12-4 and TRBJ2-5; TRBD1 might be the D (5 bases). This CDR3 is built from 14 residues. The V and J ends lost 0 bases and 5 bases respectively, with 10 bases between them. CDR3 loop: CASSLAGSGETQYF. The CDR3 nucleotides are TGTGCCAGCAGTTTAGCAGGGTCAGGGGAGACCCAGTACTTC.

This clonotype was recorded at least ten times. The chain has TRBV7-2 and TRBJ2-7; D is unresolved. Trimming cost V 2 bases and J 6 bases, with 11 bases left between them. The CDR3 contains 13 residues. Germline CDR1 SGHTA, CDR2 FQGNSA. The CDR3 sequence: CASSLRLSVEQYF. In DNA form, the CDR3 reads TGTGCCAGCAGCTTACGGCTGAGCGTCGAGCAGTACTTC.

The chain joins TRBV4-2 to TRBJ2-3; the D call may be TRBD1 or TRBD2 (5 bases each). Trimming left V 0 bases short and J 5 bases short, with 12 bases between. Germline V lookup: CDR1 LGHNA, CDR2 YNFKEQ. This CDR3 contains 15 residues. This CDR3 is CASSQDEGNGDTQYF. The CDR3 DNA is TGTGCCAGCAGCCAAGATGAGGGGAACGGAGATACGCAGTATTTT.